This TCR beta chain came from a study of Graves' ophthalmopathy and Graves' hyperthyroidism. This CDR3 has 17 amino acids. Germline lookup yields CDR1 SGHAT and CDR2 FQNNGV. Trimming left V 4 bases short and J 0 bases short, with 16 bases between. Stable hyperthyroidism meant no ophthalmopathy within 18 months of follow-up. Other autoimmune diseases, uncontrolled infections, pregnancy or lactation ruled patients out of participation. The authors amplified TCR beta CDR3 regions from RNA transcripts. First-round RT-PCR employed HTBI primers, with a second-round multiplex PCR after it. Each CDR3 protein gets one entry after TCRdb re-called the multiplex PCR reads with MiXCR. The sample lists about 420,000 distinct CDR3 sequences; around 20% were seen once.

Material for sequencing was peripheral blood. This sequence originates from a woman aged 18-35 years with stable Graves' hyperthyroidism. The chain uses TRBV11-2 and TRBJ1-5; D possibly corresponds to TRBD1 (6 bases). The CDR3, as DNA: TGTGCCAGCAGCTCTAGGACAGACGCTTATAGCAATCAGCCCCAGCATTTT. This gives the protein CASSSRTDAYSNQPQHF.